The entry below gives a single T cell receptor beta chain sequence along with its context. The count of this clone is one. The antigen it binds to is not known. The record has no base qualities; no much larger clone is one base away. The data belong to a study of control samples from healthy donors and cancer patients (dated by TCRdb to the early 2020s). The receptor library was made with the immunoSEQ multiplex PCR assay. The source is immuneACCESS, and TCRdb retained only in-frame sequences with V and J called. Part of the clones is not carried over; for the studies checked, unresolved V genes explain less than half of this, and the remainder is unexplained. Counted in this sample were about 140,000 clones; roughly 88% of them appeared once. The ten largest account for 1.5% to 2% of the sample. Sequencing input: blood. The sequence derives from a man between 18 and 35 years old in good health.

CDR3 region: CASSEELRGGGEKLFF. The nucleotide sequence reads TGTGCCAGCAGTGAAGAACTGCGGGGGGGCGGCGAAAAACTGTTTTTT. The chain uses TRBV2 and TRBJ1-4; D gene: possibly TRBD1, on 6 matching bases. The CDR3 runs 16 amino acids, cysteine and phenylalanine included. CDR3 DNA is the only sequence kept; it has 48 bases, read in frame from the first base. V sheds 1 base and J sheds 8 bases, leaving 17 bases between their ends. CDR1 SNHLY and CDR2 FYNNEI are derived from the germline V gene.